This T cell receptor (beta chain) was sequenced in a study of cytomegalovirus exposure and HLA in healthy donors. Findings and caveats of the study: Cytomegalovirus association was listed for about 180 TCR beta chains. Prior analysis indicated that the majority of TCR beta V segments exhibited productivity approximately 90% or approximately 30% of the time. In a later analysis, specific HLA alleles were associated with 15,000 to 20,000 TCR beta sequences at a 0.05 false discovery rate.

The junction had 13 bases not matched to a gene; V was cut back by 1 base and J by 11 bases. Germline CDR1 is SGHAT and CDR2 is FQNNGV. The CDR3 covers 15 residues. The PCR used 60 Vbeta and 13 Jbeta primers. Original processing notes: In a later analysis, around 10 million of 75 million to 90 million unique beta chains occurred in at least two donors. The assay was immunoSEQ multiplex PCR, and TCRdb's table has in-frame clones only and misses some. V, J and clone size reflect that table, while D and trimming were determined from the DNA. The data contain over 250,000 clones, roughly two thirds of them singletons. Concerning this clone: Its cognate antigen is unknown.

The sample consisted of PBMCs. The V call is TRBV11-2, the J call TRBJ2-5, with 7 bases aligning to TRBD2. This TCR derives from a female donor in good health and CMV-seronegative. The CDR3 sequence: CASSLVGGSLNEQYF. CDR3 in DNA: TGTGCCAGCAGCTTAGTCGGGGGGTCCCTGAATGAGCAGTACTTC.